This T cell receptor (beta chain) originates from a study of neoadjuvant anti-PD-1 for oral cavity cancer (TCRdb year 2021). About the full investigation: Patients mostly received three to four biweekly doses of nivolumab at 3 mg/kg before curative-intent surgical resection. The parent correlative cohort included about a dozen patients, with a 33% response rate. Patients who did not progress were given a fourth nivolumab dose at about day 43 and had definitive surgical resection on days 50-56. Patients with complete response, partial response or stable disease by RECIST 1.1 were defined as responders, whereas patients with progression were defined as non-responders.

The intended sense of this specimen's time point label: before neoadjuvant nivolumab. Patients were newly diagnosed with stage II-IVA oral cavity squamous cell carcinoma and had received no prior systemic or radiation treatment. The cohort consisted of patients with HPV-negative, locally advanced oral cavity squamous cell carcinoma. Peripheral blood mononuclear cells were analyzed directly, without maintenance or expansion in culture. Samples were obtained from a longitudinal correlative study of a single-arm phase II trial of neoadjuvant nivolumab in oral cavity squamous cell carcinoma. Subject-matched pre- and post-treatment PBMCs and tumors from three responders and three non-responders underwent genomic DNA-based TCRbeta sequencing. Peripheral blood mononuclear cells were collected before nivolumab treatment and again after treatment, at the time of surgery. The Maxwell RSC DNA from Cells kit was used to isolate genomic DNA from PBMCs.

The study at large found these results: The TCR analyses had only a few patients in each response group, and the authors called for validation in larger cohorts. Higher pretreatment blood TCRbeta clonality and lower post-treatment tumor TCRbeta clonality were correlated with higher pretreatment blood Treg/Th17 ratios. After neoadjuvant nivolumab, non-responders showed significantly higher T cell clonality (Gini index) in PBMCs than responders did.

Taken from the germline V gene, the CDR1 and CDR2 loops are SGHAT and FQNNGV. The cysteine opens and the phenylalanine closes a CDR3 of 14 amino acids. Only the CDR3 region is kept as DNA, spanning 42 bases read in frame from base 1. The germline ends are 13 bases apart after V is trimmed by 3 bases and J by 4 bases. About this clone: There is no known antigen for this receptor. Per-base quality was not reported, and no clone a single base away is much larger than it.

For deep sequencing, PBMC libraries mostly used about 0.45 ug of input genomic DNA, with six replicates for each sample. Following the manufacturer's instructions, the team built TCRbeta libraries using the immunoSEQ hsTCRbeta kit. The finished libraries were brought together in one pool at roughly 2.7 nM, which was then read using an Illumina NovaSeq 6000 S4 flow cell. The authors processed their data as follows. The immunoSEQ Analyzer was used for raw data preprocessing and quality control. The analysis was restricted to productive rearrangements, with each unique CDR3 amino acid sequence defining a clonotype. Repertoire clonality was estimated as the Gini-Simpson index, which was calculated using the R package tcR. Student's t test was used to compare Gini indices, and Pearson correlation was used to assess associations with tumor size change. The clones in this table, taken by TCRdb from immuneACCESS, are in-frame only. Not every clone is retained; where verified, under half of the shortfall comes from an unresolved V gene, and the cause of the rest is unknown. V, J and clone size reflect that table, while D and trimming were determined from the DNA. For this sample the table gives under 20,000 clones, of which approximately 70% were detected only once. Clones ranked in the top ten supply approximately 2.7% of the sample.

The TCR sequence derives from a person aged 35-79 years with oral cavity squamous cell carcinoma. This material consisted of PBMCs, taken before nivolumab (anti-PD-1) treatment. The V and J segments used are TRBV11-2 and TRBJ2-7; no D segment can be confidently identified. The CDR3 here reads CASSLQVGPYEQYF. In nucleotide form, the sequence is TGTGCCAGCAGCTTGCAGGTTGGCCCTTACGAGCAGTACTTC. The entire variable domain, with the stretches around the CDR3 drawn from the reference TRBV11-2 and TRBJ2-7 proteins, is EAGVAQSPRYKIIEKRQSVAFWCNPISGHATLYWYQQILGQGPKLLIQFQNNGVVDDSQLPKDRFSAERLKGVDSTLKIQPAKLEDSAVYLCASSLQVGPYEQYFGPGTRLTVT.